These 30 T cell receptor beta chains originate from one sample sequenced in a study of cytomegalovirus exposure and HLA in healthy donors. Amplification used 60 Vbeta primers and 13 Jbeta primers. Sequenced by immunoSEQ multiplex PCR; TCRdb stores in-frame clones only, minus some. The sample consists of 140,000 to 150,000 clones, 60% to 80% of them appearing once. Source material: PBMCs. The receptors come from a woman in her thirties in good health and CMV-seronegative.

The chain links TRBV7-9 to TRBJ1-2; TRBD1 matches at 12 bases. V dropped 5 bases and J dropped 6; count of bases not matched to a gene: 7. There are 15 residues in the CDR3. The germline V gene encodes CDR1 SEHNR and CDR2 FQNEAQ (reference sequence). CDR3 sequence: CASSPTGTGGHGYTF. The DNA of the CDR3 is TGTGCCAGCAGCCCTACCGGGACAGGGGGCCATGGCTACACCTTC.

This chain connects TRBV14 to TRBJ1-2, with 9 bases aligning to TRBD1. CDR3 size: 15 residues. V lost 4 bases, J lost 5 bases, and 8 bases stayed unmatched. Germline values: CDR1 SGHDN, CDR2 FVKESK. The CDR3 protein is CASSPYRGRLYGYTF. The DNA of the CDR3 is TGTGCCAGCAGCCCCTACAGGGGGCGGTTGTATGGCTACACCTTC.

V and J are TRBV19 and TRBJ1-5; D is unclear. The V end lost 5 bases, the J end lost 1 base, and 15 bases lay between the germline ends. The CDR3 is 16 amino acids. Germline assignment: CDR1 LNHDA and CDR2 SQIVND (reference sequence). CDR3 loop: CASSSLGAVSNQPQHF. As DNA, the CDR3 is TGTGCCAGTAGTTCCCTTGGAGCAGTCAGCAATCAGCCCCAGCATTTT.

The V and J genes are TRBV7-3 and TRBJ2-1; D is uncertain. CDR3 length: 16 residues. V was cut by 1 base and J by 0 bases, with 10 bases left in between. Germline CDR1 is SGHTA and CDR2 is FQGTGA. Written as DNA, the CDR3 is TGTGCCAGCAGCTTAATCCCTATGAGCTCCTACAATGAGCAGTTCTTC. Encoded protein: CASSLIPMSSYNEQFF. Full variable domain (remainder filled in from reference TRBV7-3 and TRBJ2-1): GAGVSQTPSNKVTEKGKYVELRCDPISGHTALYWYRQSLGQGPEFLIYFQGTGAADDSGLPNDRFFAVRPEGSVSTLKIQRTERGDSAVYLCASSLIPMSSYNEQFFGPGTRLTVL.

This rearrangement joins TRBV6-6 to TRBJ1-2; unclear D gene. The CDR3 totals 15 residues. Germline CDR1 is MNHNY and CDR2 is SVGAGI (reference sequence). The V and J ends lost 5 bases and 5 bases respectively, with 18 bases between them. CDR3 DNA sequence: TGTGCCAGCAGTCCGACGGATCGGACGGGATATGGCTACACCTTC. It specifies CASSPTDRTGYGYTF.

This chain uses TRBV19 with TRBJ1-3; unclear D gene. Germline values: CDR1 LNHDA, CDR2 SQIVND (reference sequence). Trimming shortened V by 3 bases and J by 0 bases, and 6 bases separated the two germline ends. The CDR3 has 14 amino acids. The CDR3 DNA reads TGTGCCAGTAGTATTTCGAGCTCTGGAAACACCATATATTTT. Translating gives CASSISSSGNTIYF. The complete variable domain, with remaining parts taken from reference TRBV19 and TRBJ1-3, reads DGGITQSPKYLFRKEGQNVTLSCEQNLNHDAMYWYRQDPGQGLRLIYYSQIVNDFQKGDIAEGYSVSREKKESFPLTVTSAQKNPTAFYLCASSISSSGNTIYFGEGSWLTVV.

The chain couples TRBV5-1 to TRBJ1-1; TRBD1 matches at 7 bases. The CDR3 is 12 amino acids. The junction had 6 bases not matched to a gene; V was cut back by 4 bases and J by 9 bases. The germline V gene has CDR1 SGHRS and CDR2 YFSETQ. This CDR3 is CASSPGQDQAFF. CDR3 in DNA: TGCGCCAGCAGCCCCGGACAGGATCAAGCTTTCTTT.

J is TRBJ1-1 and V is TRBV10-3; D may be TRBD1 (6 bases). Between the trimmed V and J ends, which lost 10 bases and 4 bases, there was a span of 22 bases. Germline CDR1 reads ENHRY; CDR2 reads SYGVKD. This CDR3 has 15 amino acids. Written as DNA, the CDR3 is TGTGCCACCGCCCCGGTACAGGGTATGGGCACTGAAGCTTTCTTT. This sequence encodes CATAPVQGMGTEAFF.

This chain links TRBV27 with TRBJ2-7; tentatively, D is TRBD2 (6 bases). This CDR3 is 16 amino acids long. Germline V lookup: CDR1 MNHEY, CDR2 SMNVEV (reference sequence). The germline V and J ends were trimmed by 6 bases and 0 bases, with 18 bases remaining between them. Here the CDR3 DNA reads TGTGCCAGCAGATTGTTTGGAGGGGCCCGCTCCTACGAGCAGTACTTC. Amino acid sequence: CASRLFGGARSYEQYF.

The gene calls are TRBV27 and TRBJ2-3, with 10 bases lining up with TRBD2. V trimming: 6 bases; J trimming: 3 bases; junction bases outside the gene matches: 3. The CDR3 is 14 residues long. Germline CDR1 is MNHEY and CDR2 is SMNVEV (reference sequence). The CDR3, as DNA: TGTGCCAGCAGGCCTAGCGGGGGAACAGATACGCAGTATTTT. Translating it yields CASRPSGGTDTQYF.

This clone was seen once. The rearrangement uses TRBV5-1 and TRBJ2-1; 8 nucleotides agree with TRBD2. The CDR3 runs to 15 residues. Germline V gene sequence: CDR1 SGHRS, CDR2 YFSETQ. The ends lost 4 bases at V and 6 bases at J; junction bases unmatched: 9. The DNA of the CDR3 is TGCGCCAGCAGCGTAGGCCTAGCGGGTGTCAATGAGCAGTTCTTC. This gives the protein CASSVGLAGVNEQFF.

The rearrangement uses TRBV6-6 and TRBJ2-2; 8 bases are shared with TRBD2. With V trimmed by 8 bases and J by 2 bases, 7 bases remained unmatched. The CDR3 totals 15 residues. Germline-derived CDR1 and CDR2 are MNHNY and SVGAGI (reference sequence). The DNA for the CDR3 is TGTGCCAGCCCACGGGGGGGCCCTAACACCGGGGAGCTGTTTTTT. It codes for CASPRGGPNTGELFF.

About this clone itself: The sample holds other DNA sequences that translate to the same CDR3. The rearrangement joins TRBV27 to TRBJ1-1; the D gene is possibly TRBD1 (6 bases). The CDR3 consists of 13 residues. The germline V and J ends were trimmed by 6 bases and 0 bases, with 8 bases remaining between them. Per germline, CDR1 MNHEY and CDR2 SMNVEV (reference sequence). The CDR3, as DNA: TGTGCCAGCAGGGACAGATTGAACACTGAAGCTTTCTTT. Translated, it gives CASRDRLNTEAFF.

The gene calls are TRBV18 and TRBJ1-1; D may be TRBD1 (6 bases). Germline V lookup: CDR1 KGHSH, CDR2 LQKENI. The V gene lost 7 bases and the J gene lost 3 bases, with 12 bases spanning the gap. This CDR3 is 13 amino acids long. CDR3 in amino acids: CASWTNRDTEAFF. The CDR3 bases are TGTGCCAGCTGGACCAACAGGGACACTGAAGCTTTCTTT.

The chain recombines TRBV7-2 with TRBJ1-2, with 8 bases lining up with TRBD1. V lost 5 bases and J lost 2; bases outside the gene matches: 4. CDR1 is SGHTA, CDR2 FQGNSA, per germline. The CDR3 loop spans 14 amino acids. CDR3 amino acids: CASSARTGNYGYTF. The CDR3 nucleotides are TGTGCCAGCAGCGCCAGGACAGGGAACTATGGCTACACCTTC.

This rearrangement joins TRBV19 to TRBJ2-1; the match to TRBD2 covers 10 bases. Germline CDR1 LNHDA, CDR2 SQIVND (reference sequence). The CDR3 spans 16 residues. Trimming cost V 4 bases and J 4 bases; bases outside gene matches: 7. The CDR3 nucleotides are TGTGCCAGTAGTACCGCCGGGACTAGCGTTTACAATGAGCAGTTCTTC. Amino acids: CASSTAGTSVYNEQFF.

The CDR3 region has the DNA TGTGCCAGCAGCGGTGGGACAGGGCATCAGCCCCAGCATTTT. Translation gives CASSGGTGHQPQHF. V usage is TRBV7-9 and J usage is TRBJ1-5; TRBD1 agrees at 9 bases. V dropped 5 bases and J dropped 5; count of bases not matched to a gene: 4. The length of the CDR3 is 14 residues. Germline V gene sequence: CDR1 SEHNR, CDR2 FQNEAQ (reference sequence).

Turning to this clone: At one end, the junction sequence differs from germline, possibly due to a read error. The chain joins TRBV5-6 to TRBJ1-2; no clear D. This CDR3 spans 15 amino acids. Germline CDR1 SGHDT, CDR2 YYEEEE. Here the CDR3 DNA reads TGTGCCAGCAGCTTGGAAAGGTCCGGGAGCTATGGCTACCCCTTC. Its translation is CASSLERSGSYGYPF. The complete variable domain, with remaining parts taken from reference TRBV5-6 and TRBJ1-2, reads DAGVTQSPTHLIKTRGQQVTLRCSPKSGHDTVSWYQQALGQGPQFIFQYYEEEERQRGNFPDRFSGHQFPNYSSELNVNALLLGDSALYLCASSLERSGSYGYPFGSGTRLTVV.

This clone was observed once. In DNA, the CDR3 is TGCACCAGCAGCCGGGCAGGGGGCCCAGATACGCAGTATTTT. This translates into CTSSRAGGPDTQYF. V is TRBV1 and J is TRBJ2-3; the table's D call, TRBD1, has no DNA check behind it. TRBV1 is flagged as a pseudogene. The CDR3 runs 14 residues.

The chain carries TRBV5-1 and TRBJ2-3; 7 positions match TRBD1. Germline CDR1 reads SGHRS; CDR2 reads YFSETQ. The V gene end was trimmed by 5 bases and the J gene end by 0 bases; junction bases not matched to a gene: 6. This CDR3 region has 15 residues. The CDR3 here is CASRSGTASTDTQYF. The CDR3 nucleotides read TGCGCCAGCAGGTCCGGGACAGCTAGCACAGATACGCAGTATTTT.

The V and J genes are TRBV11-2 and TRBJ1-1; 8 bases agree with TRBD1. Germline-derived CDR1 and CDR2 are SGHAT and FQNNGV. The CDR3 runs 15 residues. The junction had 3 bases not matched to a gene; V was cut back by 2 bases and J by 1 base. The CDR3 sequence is CASSLTTGGNTEAFF. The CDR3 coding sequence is TGTGCCAGCAGCTTAACTACAGGGGGGAACACTGAAGCTTTCTTT. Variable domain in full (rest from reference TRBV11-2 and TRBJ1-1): EAGVAQSPRYKIIEKRQSVAFWCNPISGHATLYWYQQILGQGPKLLIQFQNNGVVDDSQLPKDRFSAERLKGVDSTLKIQPAKLEDSAVYLCASSLTTGGNTEAFFGQGTRLTVV.

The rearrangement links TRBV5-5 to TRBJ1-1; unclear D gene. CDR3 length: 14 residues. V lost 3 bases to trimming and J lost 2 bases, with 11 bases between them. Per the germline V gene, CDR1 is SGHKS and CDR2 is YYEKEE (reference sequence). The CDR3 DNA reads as TGTGCCAGCAGCTACGCAACCACAAACACTGAAGCTTTCTTT. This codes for CASSYATTNTEAFF.

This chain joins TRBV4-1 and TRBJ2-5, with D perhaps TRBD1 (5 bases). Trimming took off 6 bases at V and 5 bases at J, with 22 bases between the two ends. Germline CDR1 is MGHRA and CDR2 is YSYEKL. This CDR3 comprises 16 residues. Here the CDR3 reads CASSPPQGPKKETQYF. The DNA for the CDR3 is TGCGCCAGCAGTCCACCCCAGGGCCCGAAGAAGGAGACCCAGTACTTC.

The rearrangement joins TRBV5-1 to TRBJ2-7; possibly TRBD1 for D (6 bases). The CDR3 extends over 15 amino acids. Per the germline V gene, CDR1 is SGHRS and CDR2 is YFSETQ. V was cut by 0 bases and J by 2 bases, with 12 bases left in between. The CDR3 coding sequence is TGCGCCAGCAGCTTGGGGACAGTTAGGACCTACGAGCAGTACTTC. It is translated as CASSLGTVRTYEQYF.

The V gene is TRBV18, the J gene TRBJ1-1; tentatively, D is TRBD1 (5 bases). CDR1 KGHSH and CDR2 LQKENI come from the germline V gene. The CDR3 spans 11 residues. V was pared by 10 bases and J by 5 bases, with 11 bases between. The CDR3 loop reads CATDSGTEAFF. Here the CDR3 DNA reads TGTGCCACCGACAGTGGAACTGAAGCTTTCTTT.

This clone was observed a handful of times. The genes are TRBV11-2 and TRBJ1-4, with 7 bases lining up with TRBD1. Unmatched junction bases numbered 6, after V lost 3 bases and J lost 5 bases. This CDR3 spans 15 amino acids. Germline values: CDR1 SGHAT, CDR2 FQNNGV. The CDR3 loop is CASSFPTGINEKLFF. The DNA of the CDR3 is TGTGCCAGCAGCTTTCCGACAGGGATAAATGAAAAACTGTTTTTT.

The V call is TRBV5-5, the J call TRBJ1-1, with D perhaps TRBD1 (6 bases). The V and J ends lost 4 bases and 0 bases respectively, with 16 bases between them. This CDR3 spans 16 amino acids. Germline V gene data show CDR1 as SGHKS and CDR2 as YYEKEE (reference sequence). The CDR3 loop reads CASSPIGGGVNTEAFF. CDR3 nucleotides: TGTGCCAGCAGCCCCATCGGAGGGGGGGTGAACACTGAAGCTTTCTTT. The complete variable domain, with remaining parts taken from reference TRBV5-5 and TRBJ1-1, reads DAGVTQSPTHLIKTRGQQVTLRCSPISGHKSVSWYQQVLGQGPQFIFQYYEKEERGRGNFPDRFSARQFPNYSSELNVNALLLGDSALYLCASSPIGGGVNTEAFFGQGTRLTVV.

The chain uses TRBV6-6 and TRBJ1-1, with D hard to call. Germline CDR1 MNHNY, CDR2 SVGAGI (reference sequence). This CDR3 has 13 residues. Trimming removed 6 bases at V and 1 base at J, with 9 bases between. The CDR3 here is CASSTYTNTEAFF. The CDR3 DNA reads TGTGCCAGCAGCACATACACGAACACTGAAGCTTTCTTT.

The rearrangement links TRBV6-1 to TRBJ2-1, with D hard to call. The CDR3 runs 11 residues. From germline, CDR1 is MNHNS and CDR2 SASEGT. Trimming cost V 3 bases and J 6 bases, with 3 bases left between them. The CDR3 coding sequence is TGTGCCAGCAGTGAGAGCAATGAGCAGTTCTTC. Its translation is CASSESNEQFF.

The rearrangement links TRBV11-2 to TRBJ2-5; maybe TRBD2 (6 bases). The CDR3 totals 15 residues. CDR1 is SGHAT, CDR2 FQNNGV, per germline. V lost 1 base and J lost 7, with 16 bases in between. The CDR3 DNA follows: TGTGCCAGCAGCTTAGGGGACCGAGACGGGGGGACCCAGTACTTC. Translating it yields CASSLGDRDGGTQYF. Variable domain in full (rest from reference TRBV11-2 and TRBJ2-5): EAGVAQSPRYKIIEKRQSVAFWCNPISGHATLYWYQQILGQGPKLLIQFQNNGVVDDSQLPKDRFSAERLKGVDSTLKIQPAKLEDSAVYLCASSLGDRDGGTQYFGPGTRLLVL.